This is a list of T cell receptor beta chains from one sample in a study of OX40 agonist ivuxolimab in advanced cancers. Generated by immunoSEQ multiplex PCR, the TCRdb table keeps only in-frame clones and is missing some. The data hold 70,000 to 95,000 clones, with roughly 91% observed a single time. The sample here was CD4+ or CD8+ T cells sorted from blood, taken in a trial of the OX40 agonist ivuxolimab. The receptors stem from an adult with an advanced solid tumor such as melanoma, head and neck, liver or kidney cancer. Both conserved end residues are part of each CDR3. Clone size is stated in some rows and not others, as once, few, many or a class when expanded.

clone size	V gene	J gene	CDR3 protein
.	TRBV7-9	TRBJ2-3	CASSLRRDRADTQYF
.	TRBV6-1	TRBJ1-2	CASRGAGLYGYTF
.	TRBV7-2	TRBJ1-1	CASSLALGGSGEAFF
.	TRBV6-1	TRBJ2-5	CASSEAVGHRGETQYF
.	TRBV5-4	TRBJ1-2	CASSLSRRKDYGYTF
.	TRBV4-3	TRBJ1-4	CASSQDGSTNEKLFF
.	TRBV11-2	TRBJ2-2	CASSHGLAVANTGELFF
.	TRBV6-5	TRBJ1-1	CASRIQGMNTEAFF
.	TRBV19	TRBJ1-1	CASSIAGRAGGTEAFF
.	TRBV28	TRBJ1-5	CASSRTASPSNQPQHF
once	TRBV28	TRBJ2-7	CASSPLAGGPGDYEQYF
.	TRBV9	TRBJ2-2	CASSPQGFTGELFF
.	TRBV10-1	TRBJ2-2	CASSHRGGELFF
.	TRBV9	TRBJ1-3	CASSGTGSGNTIYF
.	TRBV5-5	TRBJ2-1	CASSMGQGSYNEQFF
.	TRBV19	TRBJ2-1	CASSPPGQGGNEQFF
.	TRBV9	TRBJ1-2	CASSVAGQGARGYTF
once	TRBV11-2	TRBJ2-7	CASSLESGALYEQYF
.	TRBV7-2	TRBJ1-5	CASSPSTGYNQPQHF